The source of this T cell receptor beta chain is a study of lymphopenia after photon versus proton radiotherapy. Whole-study findings and limits: Authors raise, but do not show, better survival with proton therapy. Photon-treated patients lost naive T cells and TCR diversity; proton-treated stayed stable. Post-nadir diversity loss with photons came from oligoclonal expansion, particularly CD8+ Temra cells.

In this sample, this clone turned up once. No antigen is known for it. Data came from immunoSEQ multiplex PCR; TCRdb stores just in-frame clones and leaves some out. The repertoire consists of some 70,000 clones, with approximately 87% occurring once and the leading ten covering more than 10%. CDR1 is KGHSH and CDR2 is LQKENI in the germline V gene. V was shortened by 4 bases and J by 2 bases, with 15 bases between the two germline ends. This CDR3 has 15 amino acids. The receptor's source is a man older than 75 with esophageal cancer. The J gene is TRBJ2-7, the V gene TRBV18; D tentatively fits TRBD1 or TRBD2 (5 bases each). Sequencing used peripheral blood, obtained from a patient treated with proton-based radiotherapy. The CDR3: CASSLLGDGPYEQYF. The CDR3 DNA sequence: TGTGCCAGCTCACTCCTTGGGGACGGTCCCTACGAGCAGTACTTC.